This T cell receptor beta chain was identified during a study of T cell changes during pregnancy in multiple sclerosis (dated by TCRdb to between 2018 and 2021). Turning to the overall study: The study looked at changes in the T cell repertoire across pregnancy in women with multiple sclerosis.

CDR1 and CDR2 are drawn from the germline V gene: MGHRA, YSYEKL. CDR3 length: 16 amino acids, cysteine to phenylalanine. Of the read, only the CDR3 DNA is kept; its 48 bases are in frame from base 1. The library was made by the immunoSEQ multiplex PCR assay. TCRdb stores this immuneACCESS table with in-frame sequences only. Part of the clones is absent; in the studies checked, under half of the shortfall reflects unresolved V genes, and no reason is known for the rest. This sample holds approximately 130,000 clones; around 97% were observed only once. Over 0.35% of the sample rests with the top ten. As concerns this clone: Its target antigen remains unknown. Sequence at one end of the junction differs from germline and may be a read error.

The source was peripheral blood, collected after pregnancy. This sequence was found in a female donor with multiple sclerosis, enrolled in a pregnancy study. Recombination linked TRBV4-1 to TRBJ2-7; 15 bases in the middle match TRBD2. The DNA reads TGCGCCAGCAGCGAAGATGGACTAGCGGGAGGGGACGAGCAGTACTTC. Its product reads: CASSEDGLAGGDEQYF.